The 15 T cell receptor beta chains reported below all come from one sample, sequenced in a study of regulatory T cells in long-lasting Graves disease (dated by TCRdb to the early 2020s). Library creation used multiplex PCR. Sequencing was performed on an Illumina HiSeq 4000. CDR3 regions were amplified by Arm-PCR with iRepertoire HTBI primers to construct TCR beta libraries. The public reads were reanalyzed by TCRdb: fastp trimming at Q25, MiXCR alignment, in-frame beta chains only. Each entry merges the rows of one CDR3 protein and shows their most common DNA and genes. Recorded for this sample are roughly 700,000 distinct CDR3 sequences; approximately 31% of them occurred a single time. In total, the top ten clones hold 35% to 55% of the sample. The time point label corresponds to: persistent/refractory GD, antithyroid drugs over 5 years with positive TRAb. RNA was extracted from PBMCs in TRIzol for both TCR sequencing and RNA sequencing.

The sequenced sample was peripheral blood mononuclear cells (PBMCs), obtained when the disease was refractory, from a patient treated with antithyroid drugs. The receptor set was obtained from a female donor with Graves disease.

The chain uses TRBV11-3 and TRBJ2-7; the match to TRBD1 covers 8 bases. Trimming cost V 3 bases and J 5 bases; bases outside gene matches: 3. Germline CDR1 reads SGHNT; CDR2 reads YENEEA. CDR3 length: 13 residues. The CDR3 reads CASSLDRAHEQYF. The CDR3 bases are TGTGCCAGCAGCTTGGACAGGGCCCACGAGCAGTACTTC.

This rearrangement joins TRBV5-6 to TRBJ2-1; TRBD1 matches at 7 bases. V lost 1 base, J lost 9 bases, and 7 bases stayed unmatched. The germline V gene has CDR1 SGHDT and CDR2 YYEEEE. The CDR3 consists of 14 residues. As DNA, the CDR3 is TGTGCCAGCAGCTTGTGGGATCCAGGGGGTGAGCAGTTCTTC. Its translation: CASSLWDPGGEQFF.

The V and J genes are TRBV24-1 and TRBJ1-1; TRBD1 matches 12 bases. V gave up 5 bases and J gave up 7 bases; unmatched junction bases: 10. CDR1 is KGHDR, CDR2 SFDVKD, per germline. CDR3 size: 16 residues. DNA of the CDR3: TGTGCCACCAGTGGTCCGGGACAGGGGGCGAGTTTTGAAGCTTTCTTT. Amino acid sequence: CATSGPGQGASFEAFF.

This rearrangement joins TRBV20-1 to TRBJ1-2; tentative D call: TRBD1 (5 bases). The germline V gene has CDR1 DFQATT and CDR2 SNEGSKA (reference sequence). V was shortened by 4 bases and J by 4 bases, with 10 bases between the two germline ends. The length of the CDR3 is 12 residues. CDR3 sequence (DNA): TGCAGTGCTACGCAGGGTGGCTATGGCTACACCTTC. Protein sequence: CSATQGGYGYTF.

This clonotype was counted at least ten times. The rearrangement links TRBV7-9 to TRBJ1-1, with D perhaps TRBD1 (6 bases). V lost 6 bases to trimming and J lost 3 bases, with 11 bases between them. The CDR3 has 13 amino acids. Germline V gene sequence: CDR1 SEHNR, CDR2 FQNEAQ (reference sequence). Here the CDR3 reads CASSSGQYTEAFF. CDR3 DNA: TGTGCCAGCAGTTCCGGACAGTACACTGAAGCTTTCTTT.

The sample holds a few counts of this clonotype. The chain uses TRBV20-1 and TRBJ2-4; 10 nucleotides agree with TRBD1. This CDR3 region has 17 residues. J gave up 0 bases and V 5 bases, and 10 bases lay outside the gene matches. In germline, CDR1 is DFQATT, CDR2 SNEGSKA (reference sequence). The CDR3 coding sequence is TGCAGTGCTTACCGGGACAGGGGTATACTAGCCAAAAACATTCAGTACTTC. It is translated as CSAYRDRGILAKNIQYF.

This clonotype was seen a handful of times. The chain joins TRBV7-3 to TRBJ2-7; the match to TRBD1 covers 7 bases. The germline V gene encodes CDR1 SGHTA and CDR2 FQGTGA. Trimming took 1 base from V and 1 from J; bases not matched to a gene: 10. This CDR3 has 17 amino acids. The CDR3 region is CASSLNLRTGISYEQYF. For the CDR3, the DNA is TGTGCCAGCAGCTTAAACCTACGGACAGGTATTTCCTACGAGCAGTACTTC.

The chain uses TRBV7-9 and TRBJ2-1, with D perhaps TRBD2 (7 bases). Between the trimmed V and J ends, which lost 5 bases and 4 bases, there was a span of 18 bases. The CDR3 extends over 16 amino acids. Germline V CDR1 and CDR2: SEHNR, FQNEAQ (reference sequence). CDR3: CASSQRGRASYNEQFF. The CDR3 DNA sequence: TGTGCCAGCAGCCAGAGGGGGAGGGCTAGTTACAATGAGCAGTTCTTC.

This clonotype came up a few times. The chain has TRBV12-3 or TRBV12-4 and TRBJ2-6; the D call may be TRBD1 or TRBD2 (5 bases each). V shed 5 bases and J shed 2 bases, with 13 bases lying between them. This CDR3 is 16 amino acids long. This chain's CDR3 is CASSKDVGAGANVLTF. CDR3 nucleotides: TGTGCCAGCAGTAAAGACGTGGGGGCTGGGGCCAACGTCCTGACTTTC.

This rearrangement joins TRBV12-3 or TRBV12-4 to TRBJ2-7; no definite D call. The CDR3 extends over 13 amino acids. V dropped 4 bases and J dropped 5 bases, with 12 bases sitting between them. Here the CDR3 reads CASSSAGANEQYF. The CDR3 region has the DNA TGTGCCAGCAGTTCAGCAGGAGCCAACGAGCAGTACTTC.

This clonotype was recorded a few times. This sequence may be a read error, since a much larger clone differs from it by one base. This chain uses TRBV12-3 or TRBV12-4 with TRBJ2-7; 9 positions agree with TRBD1. The CDR3 consists of 14 residues. CDR3 DNA sequence: TGTGCCAGCAGTTTGTGGACAGGGGACGACGAGCAGCACTTC. It yields the protein CASSLWTGDDEQHF.

The chain uses TRBV19 and TRBJ1-5; the D gene is possibly TRBD1 (5 bases). The ends were cut back, 7 bases at V and 0 bases at J, with 13 bases in the middle. Germline CDR1 and CDR2: LNHDA and SQIVND (reference sequence). CDR3 length: 15 amino acids. The CDR3 region has the DNA TGTGCCAGTAATCCCAGGGTAAATAGCAATCAGCCCCAGCATTTT. Its translation is CASNPRVNSNQPQHF.

This chain links TRBV6-5 with TRBJ1-2; D not resolved. V shed 3 bases and J shed 8 bases, with 16 bases lying between them. Looked up from germline, CDR1 is MNHEY and CDR2 is SVGAGI. The CDR3 consists of 14 residues. Here the CDR3 DNA reads TGTGCCAGCAGTTATACTTGGCCGGGTCGGGGCTACACCTTC. Its protein is CASSYTWPGRGYTF.

Remarks on this clonotype: The junction departs from germline at one end; a sequencing error may be responsible. V is TRBV29-1 and J is TRBJ1-2; D gene uncertain. CDR3 size: 8 residues. CDR1 is SQVTM, CDR2 ANQGSEA, per germline. Here the CDR3 reads CSVDTGYF. CDR3 sequence (DNA): TGCAGCGTTGACACCGGCTACTTC.

The chain couples TRBV19 to TRBJ2-7; 9 positions agree with TRBD1. CDR3 length: 14 amino acids. Germline V gene data show CDR1 as LNHDA and CDR2 as SQIVND (reference sequence). Unmatched junction bases numbered 7, after V lost 5 bases and J lost 5 bases. The DNA of the CDR3 is TGTGCCAGTAGTGCGTACAGGGGGCTGGACGAGCAGTACTTC. The encoded protein is CASSAYRGLDEQYF.